The 27 T cell receptor beta chains given below trace back to one sample, sequenced in a study of control samples from healthy donors and cancer patients. Repertoires were generated with immunoSEQ multiplex PCR, while TCRdb's copy carries only in-frame clones and drops some. The data contain tens of thousands of clones, around nine tenths of them singletons. The sample taken for sequencing was blood. The receptors shown here come from a man aged 50-59 years in good health.

This chain uses TRBV13 with TRBJ2-7; 7 bases line up with TRBD1. Germline V gene lookup returns CDR1 PRHDT and CDR2 FYEKMQ (reference sequence). V trimming: 3 bases; J trimming: 2 bases; junction bases outside the gene matches: 4. CDR3 size: 14 residues. The DNA for the CDR3 is TGTGCCAGCAGCTTTGGACAGGTCGCCTACGAGCAGTACTTC. This translates into CASSFGQVAYEQYF.

The CDR3 region is CASSAPRGGLFGNEQFF. CDR3 bases: TGTGCCAGCAGTGCCCCCCGGGGAGGGCTGTTTGGGAATGAGCAGTTCTTC. The chain carries TRBV6-1 and TRBJ2-1; the match to TRBD2 covers 7 bases. The CDR3 spans 17 residues. Germline values: CDR1 MNHNS, CDR2 SASEGT. V dropped 4 bases and J dropped 7; count of bases not matched to a gene: 16.

J is TRBJ2-1 and V is TRBV7-2; D is ambiguous. V lost 4 bases and J 3 bases, leaving 10 bases between the germline ends. Germline loops: CDR1 SGHTA, CDR2 FQGNSA. The CDR3 totals 14 residues. For the CDR3, the DNA is TGTGCCAGCAGCTCGGGCGCCAACTACAATGAGCAGTTCTTC. Encoded protein: CASSSGANYNEQFF. Filled out from reference TRBV7-2 and TRBJ2-1, the complete variable domain reads GAGVSQSPSNKVTEKGKDVELRCDPISGHTALYWYRQSLGQGLEFLIYFQGNSAPDKSGLPSDRFSAERTGGSVSTLTIQRTQQEDSAVYLCASSSGANYNEQFFGPGTRLTVL.

This sequence joins TRBV27 and TRBJ2-7; 9 bases are a match to TRBD1. The trim removed 5 bases at V and 2 bases at J, leaving 7 bases unmatched. This CDR3 contains 15 residues. CDR1 MNHEY and CDR2 SMNVEV come from the germline V gene (reference sequence). This CDR3 is CASSPSGQGTYEQYF. The CDR3 nucleotides read TGTGCCAGCAGTCCCTCGGGACAGGGAACCTACGAGCAGTACTTC.

This chain uses TRBV6-1 with TRBJ1-6; 9 bases fit TRBD1. Unmatched junction bases numbered 3, after V lost 2 bases and J lost 7 bases. Germline V CDR1 and CDR2: MNHNS, SASEGT. The CDR3 runs 15 residues. The CDR3 region is CASSELGTGNSPLHF. CDR3 sequence (DNA): TGTGCCAGCAGTGAATTAGGGACAGGGAATTCACCCCTCCACTTT.

The rearrangement uses TRBV27 and TRBJ2-7; a weak D match, TRBD1 (5 bases). Germline values: CDR1 MNHEY, CDR2 SMNVEV (reference sequence). The CDR3 spans 11 residues. V lost 4 bases and J 6 bases, leaving 7 bases between the germline ends. The CDR3 protein is CASSSRVEQYF. DNA for the CDR3: TGTGCCAGCAGTTCCAGGGTCGAGCAGTACTTC.

The J gene is TRBJ2-7, the V gene TRBV5-1; perhaps TRBD2 as D (6 bases). V lost 0 bases and J lost 0, with 10 bases in between. The germline CDR1 and CDR2 sequences are SGHRS and YFSETQ. CDR3 length: 15 amino acids. CDR3: CASSLAAGSSYEQYF. The CDR3 DNA sequence: TGCGCCAGCAGCTTGGCGGCGGGGAGCTCCTACGAGCAGTACTTC.

The V call is TRBV3-1 (or the pseudogene TRBV3-2), the J call TRBJ1-6, with 9 bases fitting TRBD1. This CDR3 spans 17 amino acids. With 2 bases clipped from V and 10 bases from J, the junction kept 12 bases outside the gene matches. Germline V gives CDR1 LGHDT, CDR2 YNNKEL (reference sequence). The CDR3 sequence is CASSQLPTGTGTSPLHF. The CDR3, as DNA: TGTGCCAGCAGCCAACTCCCAACCGGGACAGGGACCTCACCCCTCCACTTT.

The chain has TRBV7-8 and TRBJ1-1, with 9 bases fitting TRBD1. CDR1 is SGHVS and CDR2 is FQNEAQ in the germline V gene. This CDR3 contains 14 residues. The J segment lost 5 bases and the V segment lost 1 base, leaving 2 bases of the junction unmatched. In nucleotides, the CDR3 is TGTGCCAGCAGCTTAGTACAGGGGGCTACTGAAGCTTTCTTT. It encodes CASSLVQGATEAFF.

J is TRBJ2-5 and V is TRBV5-1; D remains ambiguous. The ends were cut back, 2 bases at V and 2 bases at J, with 10 bases in the middle. Per the germline V gene, CDR1 is SGHRS and CDR2 is YFSETQ. The CDR3 is 14 amino acids. CDR3 protein: CASSLSGPQETQYF. DNA of the CDR3: TGCGCCAGCAGCTTATCGGGCCCACAAGAGACCCAGTACTTC.

The chain has TRBV30 and TRBJ1-5; the match to TRBD1 covers 7 bases. The V segment lost 0 bases and the J segment 5 bases; nucleotides outside the gene matches: 7. Per germline, CDR1 GTSNPN and CDR2 SVGIG (reference sequence). The CDR3 extends over 15 amino acids. The chain's CDR3 is CAWSVPFRGDQPQHF. CDR3 sequence (DNA): TGTGCCTGGAGTGTACCGTTCAGGGGGGATCAGCCCCAGCATTTT. The full variable domain, rest sourced from reference TRBV30 and TRBJ1-5, is SQTIHQWPATLVQPVGSPLSLECTVEGTSNPNLYWYRQAAGRGLQLLFYSVGIGQISSEVPQNLSASRPQDRQFILSSKKLLLSDSGFYLCAWSVPFRGDQPQHFGDGTRLSIL.

The chain has TRBV29-1 and TRBJ2-5; TRBD2 aligns across 8 bases. CDR3 length: 13 amino acids. Trimming at V came to 2 bases and at J to 5 bases, leaving 4 bases not matched to a gene. The germline CDR1 and CDR2 sequences are SQVTM and ANQGSEA. For the CDR3, the DNA is TGCAGCGTTGAACGGGGGGGCGTGGAGACCCAGTACTTC. Residues: CSVERGGVETQYF.

The CDR3 sequence is CASGDRVGLRETQYF. CDR3 coding DNA: TGTGCCAGCGGAGACAGGGTAGGATTACGAGAGACCCAGTACTTC. The J gene is TRBJ2-5, the V gene TRBV2; 7 bases fit TRBD1. The CDR3 has 15 amino acids. Trimming took 8 bases from V and 4 from J; bases not matched to a gene: 13. The V gene's germline CDR1 is SNHLY and CDR2 FYNNEI.

This chain joins TRBV7-6 and TRBJ1-6; 10 bases map to TRBD1. Germline V gene data show CDR1 as SGHVS and CDR2 as FNYEAQ. The CDR3 runs 15 residues. V gave up 2 bases and J gave up 9 bases; unmatched junction bases: 4. CDR3 bases: TGTGCCAGCAGCTTATCGACAGGGGGCGGTTCACCCCTCCACTTT. The encoded protein is CASSLSTGGGSPLHF.

The V gene is TRBV10-1, the J gene TRBJ2-2; a weak D match, TRBD2 (5 bases). This CDR3 contains 14 residues. CDR1 is WNHNN and CDR2 is SYGVQD in the germline V gene (reference sequence). Between the trimmed V and J ends, which lost 6 bases and 5 bases, there was a span of 13 bases. CDR3 sequence: CASRAQTGTGELFF. The CDR3 bases are TGCGCCAGCAGGGCCCAGACGGGAACCGGGGAGCTGTTTTTT.

This chain joins TRBV10-3 and TRBJ1-2; no clear D gene. This CDR3 is built from 13 residues. The V gene's germline CDR1 is ENHRY and CDR2 SYGVKD. V was trimmed by 0 bases and J by 3 bases, leaving 5 bases between them. CDR3 residues: CAISESADYGYTF. The CDR3 nucleotides are TGTGCCATCAGTGAGTCGGCTGACTATGGCTACACCTTC.

This clone was detected only once. The chain combines TRBV3-1 (or the pseudogene TRBV3-2) with TRBJ1-5; D not certain. The CDR3 extends over 15 amino acids. The V gene's germline CDR1 is LGHDT and CDR2 YNNKEL (reference sequence). Trimming removed 1 base from V and 1 base from J, with 8 bases in between. CDR3 in amino acids: CASSQGAVSNQPQHF. The CDR3 DNA is TGTGCCAGCAGCCAAGGAGCAGTGAGCAATCAGCCCCAGCATTTT.

This clone was detected only once. For the CDR3, the DNA is TGTGCCTGGGATCTAGCGGGGGGGCATACAGATACGCAGTATTTT. It encodes CAWDLAGGHTDTQYF. The rearrangement links TRBV30 to TRBJ2-3, with 12 nucleotides matching TRBD2. V trimming: 5 bases; J trimming: 3 bases; junction bases outside the gene matches: 6. The CDR3 runs 15 residues. Looked up from germline, CDR1 is GTSNPN and CDR2 is SVGIG (reference sequence).

This chain uses TRBV2 with TRBJ2-7, with D possibly TRBD1 on 6 matching bases. Germline V CDR1 and CDR2: SNHLY, FYNNEI. CDR3 length: 14 amino acids. Trimming left V 7 bases short and J 2 bases short, with 15 bases between. CDR3 DNA sequence: TGTGCCAGCACTGGCGGACAGACTACCTACGAGCAGTACTTC. It encodes CASTGGQTTYEQYF.

This chain uses TRBV28 with TRBJ1-2; TRBD1 agrees at 7 bases. Germline V gene sequence: CDR1 MDHEN, CDR2 SYDVKM. Trimming cost V 3 bases and J 8 bases; bases outside gene matches: 12. There are 15 residues in the CDR3. CDR3 protein: CASSLGQPVPRGYTF. The CDR3 DNA reads as TGTGCCAGCAGTTTGGGACAGCCTGTCCCGAGGGGCTACACCTTC.

The rearrangement joins TRBV5-1 to TRBJ1-1; D perhaps matches TRBD1 (6 bases). Germline CDR1 SGHRS, CDR2 YFSETQ. The CDR3 is made up of 15 amino acids. V dropped 0 bases and J dropped 2 bases, with 11 bases sitting between them. The chain's CDR3 is CASSLAVQGNTEAFF. CDR3 bases: TGCGCCAGCAGCTTGGCCGTACAGGGAAACACTGAAGCTTTCTTT.

This clone appeared a single time. The chain carries TRBV10-1 and TRBJ2-7, with D perhaps matching TRBD2 (6 bases). Germline CDR1 WNHNN, CDR2 SYGVQD (reference sequence). This CDR3 region has 17 residues. Trimming stripped 6 bases from V and 8 bases from J, with 29 bases between. The CDR3 reads CASSPAGGVTTGNKQYF. The CDR3 DNA reads TGCGCCAGCAGCCCTGCCGGAGGGGTCACCACAGGAAACAAGCAGTACTTC.

The genes are TRBV11-2 and TRBJ2-5; the D gene could be TRBD1 or TRBD2 (6 bases each). In germline, CDR1 is SGHAT, CDR2 FQNNGV. The CDR3 loop spans 14 amino acids. Trimming cost V 3 bases and J 4 bases, with 12 bases left between them. CDR3 protein: CASSLEGGVETQYF. In DNA form, the CDR3 reads TGTGCCAGCAGCTTGGAGGGGGGTGTAGAGACCCAGTACTTC.

The V gene is TRBV30, the J gene TRBJ1-5; D is undetermined. This CDR3 has 14 residues. Germline values: CDR1 GTSNPN, CDR2 SVGIG (reference sequence). Trimming removed 2 bases from V and 2 bases from J, with 10 bases in between. In DNA form, the CDR3 reads TGTGCCTGGAGTACGACTAGGGGCAATCAGCCCCAGCATTTT. Protein: CAWSTTRGNQPQHF.

This clone has a single count. The V call is TRBV5-5, the J call TRBJ2-5, with 8 bases that match TRBD2. This CDR3 has 15 residues. Germline CDR1 and CDR2: SGHKS and YYEKEE (reference sequence). Trimming cost V 4 bases and J 4 bases; bases outside gene matches: 9. The CDR3 loop reads CASSLRGGVGETQYF. CDR3 DNA: TGTGCCAGCAGCCTACGGGGGGGCGTCGGAGAGACCCAGTACTTC. Full variable domain (outside the CDR3, taken from reference TRBV5-5 and TRBJ2-5): DAGVTQSPTHLIKTRGQQVTLRCSPISGHKSVSWYQQVLGQGPQFIFQYYEKEERGRGNFPDRFSARQFPNYSSELNVNALLLGDSALYLCASSLRGGVGETQYFGPGTRLLVL.

The CDR3 sequence: CASSDQGKSADTQYF. The CDR3 region has the DNA TGTGCCAGCAGTGATCAGGGGAAGTCAGCAGATACGCAGTATTTT. This chain joins TRBV2 and TRBJ2-3; D is possibly TRBD1 (6 bases). Germline V gives CDR1 SNHLY, CDR2 FYNNEI. V shed 3 bases and J shed 4 bases, with 14 bases lying between them. This CDR3 has 15 residues. Based on the CDR3 plus reference TRBV2 and TRBJ2-3, the full variable domain is EPEVTQTPSHQVTQMGQEVILRCVPISNHLYFYWYRQILGQKVEFLVSFYNNEISEKSEIFDDQFSVERPDGSNFTLKIRSTKLEDSAMYFCASSDQGKSADTQYFGPGTRLTVL.

The gene calls are TRBV11-1 and TRBJ2-4; 7 positions agree with TRBD1. J lost 5 bases, V lost 5 bases, and 3 bases had no gene match. This CDR3 has 13 residues. The germline V gene has CDR1 SGHAT and CDR2 FQDESV (reference sequence). CDR3 residues: CASSADRENIQYF. The CDR3 DNA reads TGTGCCAGCAGCGCCGACAGGGAAAACATTCAGTACTTC.